The table lists the clone carrying this T cell receptor (beta chain) with a few counts. This entry comes from a study of T cell responses to AZD1222 COVID-19 vaccine. Per the germline V gene, CDR1 is SNHLY and CDR2 is FYNNEI. V shed 2 bases and J 2 bases; nucleotides not matched to a gene: 4. The CDR3 has 17 amino acids. Profiling relied on immunoSEQ multiplex PCR, and the TCRdb table lists in-frame clones only, not all of them. The repertoire holds 150,000 or so clones, around 89% seen once, with more than 2% in the top ten. The J gene is TRBJ2-3, the V gene TRBV2, with TRBD2 matching 13 bases. Here the sequenced sample was peripheral blood, taken on day 0 of AZD1222 vaccination. The sequence was obtained from an adult in good health. In nucleotides, the CDR3 is TGTGCCAGCAGTGAAAGGGGGACTAGCGGGAACACAGATACGCAGTATTTT. It yields the protein CASSERGTSGNTDTQYF.